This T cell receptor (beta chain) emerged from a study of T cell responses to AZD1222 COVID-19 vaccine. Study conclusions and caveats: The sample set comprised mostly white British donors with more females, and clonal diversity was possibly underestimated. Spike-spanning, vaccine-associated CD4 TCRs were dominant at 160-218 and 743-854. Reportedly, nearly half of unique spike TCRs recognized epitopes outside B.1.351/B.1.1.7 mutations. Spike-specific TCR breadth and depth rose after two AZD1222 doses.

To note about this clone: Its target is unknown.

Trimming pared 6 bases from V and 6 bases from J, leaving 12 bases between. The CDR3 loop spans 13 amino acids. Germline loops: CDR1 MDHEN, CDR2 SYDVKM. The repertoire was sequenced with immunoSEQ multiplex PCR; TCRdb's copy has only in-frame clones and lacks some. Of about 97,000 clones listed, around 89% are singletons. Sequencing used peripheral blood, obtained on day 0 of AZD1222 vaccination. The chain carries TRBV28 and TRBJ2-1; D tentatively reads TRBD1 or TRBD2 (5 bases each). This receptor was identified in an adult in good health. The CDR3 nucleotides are TGTGCCAGCAGACTAGACAGTTTCAATGAGCAGTTCTTC. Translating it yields CASRLDSFNEQFF.